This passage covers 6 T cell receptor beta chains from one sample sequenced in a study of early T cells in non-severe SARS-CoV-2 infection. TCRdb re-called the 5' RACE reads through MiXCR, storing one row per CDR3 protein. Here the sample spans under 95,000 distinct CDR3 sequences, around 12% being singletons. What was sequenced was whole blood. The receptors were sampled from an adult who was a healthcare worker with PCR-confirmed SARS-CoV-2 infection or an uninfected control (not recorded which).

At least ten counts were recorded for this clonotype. CDR3 sequence: CSANTGKDGELFF. The CDR3 DNA sequence: TGCAGCGCTAATACAGGGAAGGACGGGGAGCTGTTTTTT. The V call is TRBV29-1, the J call TRBJ2-2, with a tentative D call TRBD1 (6 bases). Per germline, CDR1 SQVTM and CDR2 ANQGSEA. The CDR3 covers 13 residues. Deletions cut 7 bases from V and 7 bases from J, with 16 bases between.

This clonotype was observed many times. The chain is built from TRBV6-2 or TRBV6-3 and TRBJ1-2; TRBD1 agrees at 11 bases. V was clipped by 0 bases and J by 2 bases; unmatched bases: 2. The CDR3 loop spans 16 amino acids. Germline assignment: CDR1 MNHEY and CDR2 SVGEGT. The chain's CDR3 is CASSYSRTGGNYGYTF. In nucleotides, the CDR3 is TGTGCCAGCAGTTACTCGAGGACAGGGGGCAACTATGGCTACACCTTC.

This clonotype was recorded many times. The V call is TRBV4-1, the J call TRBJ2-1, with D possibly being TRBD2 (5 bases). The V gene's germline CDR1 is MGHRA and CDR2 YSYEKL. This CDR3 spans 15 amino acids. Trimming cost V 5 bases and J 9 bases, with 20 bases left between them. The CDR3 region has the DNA TGCGCCAGCAGCACCCACGGCAGCGGAGCGGCTGAGCAGTTCTTC. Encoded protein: CASSTHGSGAAEQFF.

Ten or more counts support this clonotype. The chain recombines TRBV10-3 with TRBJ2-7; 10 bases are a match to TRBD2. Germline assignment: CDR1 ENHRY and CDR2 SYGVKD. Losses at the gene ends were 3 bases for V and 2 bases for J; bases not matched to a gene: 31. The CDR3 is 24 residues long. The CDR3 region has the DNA TGTGCCATCAGTGACCCGATGGGTCCCGGGCTAGCGGGAGTTTTCGGGGGACCTGCCTACGAGCAGTACTTC. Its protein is CAISDPMGPGLAGVFGGPAYEQYF.

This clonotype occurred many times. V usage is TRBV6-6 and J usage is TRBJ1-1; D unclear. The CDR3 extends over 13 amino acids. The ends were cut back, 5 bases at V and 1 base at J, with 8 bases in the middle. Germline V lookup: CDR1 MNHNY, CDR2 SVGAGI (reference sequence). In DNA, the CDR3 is TGTGCCAGCAGTGCCGGAAAGAACACTGAAGCTTTCTTT. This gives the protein CASSAGKNTEAFF.

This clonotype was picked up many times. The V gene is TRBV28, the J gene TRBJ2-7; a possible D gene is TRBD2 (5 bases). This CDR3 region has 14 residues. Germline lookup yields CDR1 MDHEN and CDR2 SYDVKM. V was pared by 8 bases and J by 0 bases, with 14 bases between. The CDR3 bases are TGTGCCAGCTTGGACGGACTCGACTCCTACGAGCAGTACTTC. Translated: CASLDGLDSYEQYF.